These 29 T cell receptor beta chains share one sample of origin, sequenced in a study of Ad26.COV2.S vaccination and SARS-CoV-2 variants. Treatment: about 20 received Ad26.COV2.S at low or high dose, single or two shots; about 5 received placebo; per-sample allocation not given. Samples analyzed were those drawn on day 63 after the first vaccine or placebo injection. Method: immunoSEQ multiplex PCR; TCRdb's copy keeps in-frame clones and lacks some. The table lists fewer than 500,000 clones, roughly 90% of them singletons. The sample consisted of peripheral blood, taken in a trial of Ad26.COV2.S vaccine versus placebo. These receptors originate from a person between 18 and 59 years old who received the Ad26.COV2.S COVID-19 vaccine or a placebo.

The chain links TRBV5-6 to TRBJ2-7; D remains ambiguous. Looked up from germline, CDR1 is SGHDT and CDR2 is YYEEEE. V was clipped by 0 bases and J by 2 bases, with 9 bases between them. The CDR3 length is 14 residues. The CDR3 loop reads CASSLGLLAYEQYF. The CDR3 DNA is TGTGCCAGCAGCTTGGGGCTCCTTGCCTACGAGCAGTACTTC.

The chain uses TRBV30 and TRBJ2-3; D possibly corresponds to TRBD2 (6 bases). The V and J ends lost 3 bases and 0 bases respectively, with 13 bases between them. The germline gives CDR1 GTSNPN, CDR2 SVGIG (reference sequence). The CDR3 is made up of 15 amino acids. For the CDR3, the DNA is TGTGCCTGGAGGAGTCTAGCGACTAGCACAGATACGCAGTATTTT. Residues: CAWRSLATSTDTQYF.

This clone was counted once. The rearrangement uses TRBV3-1 (or the pseudogene TRBV3-2) and TRBJ1-6, with a possible D match to TRBD1 (6 bases). Germline V gene data show CDR1 as LGHDT and CDR2 as YNNKEL (reference sequence). Trimming pared 1 base from V and 2 bases from J, leaving 12 bases between. This CDR3 has 17 amino acids. The CDR3 loop reads CASSQVSRGTYNSPLHF. As DNA, the CDR3 is TGTGCCAGCAGCCAAGTTTCCAGGGGAACCTATAATTCACCCCTCCACTTT.

J is TRBJ2-5 and V is TRBV27; TRBD2 is a possible D gene (6 bases). The CDR3 length is 15 residues. Trimming removed 5 bases from V and 1 base from J, with 14 bases in between. Germline CDR1 reads MNHEY; CDR2 reads SMNVEV (reference sequence). The CDR3 spells CASSIGTAPQETQYF. For the CDR3, the DNA is TGTGCCAGCAGTATAGGGACTGCCCCCCAAGAGACCCAGTACTTC.

This chain uses TRBV28 with TRBJ1-6, with 7 positions matching TRBD1. Germline-derived CDR1 and CDR2 are MDHEN and SYDVKM. Trimming at V came to 3 bases and at J to 10 bases, leaving 9 bases not matched to a gene. CDR3 length equals 15 residues. The CDR3 loop is CASSLRGGGLSPLHF. DNA for the CDR3: TGTGCCAGCAGTTTGAGAGGGGGCGGATTATCACCCCTCCACTTT.

The chain has TRBV11-2 and TRBJ2-7; D is uncertain. Germline V gives CDR1 SGHAT, CDR2 FQNNGV. The V gene lost 6 bases and the J gene lost 6 bases, with 15 bases spanning the gap. CDR3 size: 13 residues. The DNA of the CDR3 is TGTGCCAGCAGATTGTCCACCGTAGGCGAGCAGTACTTC. This translates into CASRLSTVGEQYF.

The chain is built from TRBV7-6 and TRBJ1-1; D gene unclear. There are 16 residues in the CDR3. Germline-derived CDR1 and CDR2 are SGHVS and FNYEAQ. V lost 0 bases and J 7 bases, leaving 18 bases between the germline ends. CDR3 sequence reads: CASSLAPAALLSEAFF. The CDR3 DNA reads TGTGCCAGCAGCTTAGCGCCGGCGGCGCTGTTGAGTGAAGCTTTCTTT.

The V gene is TRBV2, the J gene TRBJ2-4; 10 bases match TRBD2. Germline lookup yields CDR1 SNHLY and CDR2 FYNNEI. J lost 1 base, V lost 6 bases, and 15 bases had no gene match. The CDR3 is 19 amino acids. The CDR3 reads CASRSRWLAGDLAKNIQYF. The CDR3 DNA sequence: TGTGCCAGCAGGTCTCGCTGGCTAGCGGGAGATCTGGCCAAAAACATTCAGTACTTC.

The chain recombines TRBV7-9 with TRBJ2-1; D remains unclear. The germline CDR1 and CDR2 sequences are SEHNR and FQNEAQ (reference sequence). This CDR3 is built from 13 residues. Deletions cut 7 bases from V and 9 bases from J, with 16 bases between. The CDR3: CASTYPLDAEQFF. The CDR3 bases are TGTGCCAGCACCTACCCGCTGGATGCTGAGCAGTTCTTC.

The rearrangement links TRBV7-9 to TRBJ2-5; D could derive from TRBD1 or TRBD2 (5 bases each). This CDR3 has 14 residues. In germline, CDR1 is SEHNR, CDR2 FQNEAQ (reference sequence). Trimming left V 5 bases short and J 1 base short, with 11 bases between. DNA for the CDR3: TGTGCCAGCAGCCTGCCGGGGCGCCAAGAGACCCAGTACTTC. Protein: CASSLPGRQETQYF.

The rearrangement uses TRBV6-5 and TRBJ2-7, with D possibly matching TRBD1 (5 bases). The CDR3 is 15 residues long. Trimming shortened V by 6 bases and J by 2 bases, and 17 bases separated the two germline ends. Germline loops: CDR1 MNHEY, CDR2 SVGAGI. CDR3 bases: TGTGCCAGCAGCTCCGCGAGGACACGAACCTACGAGCAGTACTTC. It translates to CASSSARTRTYEQYF.

J is TRBJ2-3 and V is TRBV20-1; 8 bases are a match to TRBD2. Per the germline V gene, CDR1 is DFQATT and CDR2 is SNEGSKA (reference sequence). J lost 1 base, V lost 3 bases, and 3 bases had no gene match. The CDR3 is 14 amino acids. This CDR3 is CSASATSGTDTQYF. The CDR3, as DNA: TGCAGTGCTAGTGCGACTAGCGGCACAGATACGCAGTATTTT.

The chain employs TRBV28 and TRBJ2-7, with TRBD2 matching over 9 bases. With 6 bases clipped from V and 1 base from J, the junction kept 16 bases outside the gene matches. Germline V gene lookup returns CDR1 MDHEN and CDR2 SYDVKM. This CDR3 spans 18 amino acids. This CDR3 reads CASSLRGPGTSTSYEQYF. DNA for the CDR3: TGTGCCAGCAGCCTTAGGGGGCCCGGGACTAGCACATCCTACGAGCAGTACTTC.

The chain links TRBV5-1 to TRBJ1-2, with 7 nucleotides matching TRBD1. V shed 7 bases and J 2 bases; nucleotides not matched to a gene: 2. Germline lookup yields CDR1 SGHRS and CDR2 YFSETQ. CDR3 length: 12 amino acids. CDR3: CASRDSNYGYTF. The CDR3 region has the DNA TGCGCCAGCCGGGACAGCAACTATGGCTACACCTTC.

The chain recombines TRBV19 with TRBJ2-5, with D perhaps TRBD1 (6 bases). The CDR3 has 15 residues. Germline V gene data show CDR1 as LNHDA and CDR2 as SQIVND (reference sequence). V was clipped by 1 base and J by 5 bases, with 14 bases between them. This chain's CDR3 is CASSIGQGYGETQYF. In DNA form, the CDR3 reads TGTGCCAGTAGTATAGGGCAGGGGTACGGCGAGACCCAGTACTTC.

V is TRBV5-6 and J is TRBJ2-1, with TRBD2 matching 10 bases. The CDR3 is 17 amino acids. The junction had 16 bases not matched to a gene; V was cut back by 4 bases and J by 9 bases. Germline V gene data show CDR1 as SGHDT and CDR2 as YYEEEE. The CDR3: CASSDDGRLAGWPEQFF. DNA of the CDR3: TGTGCCAGCAGCGACGACGGTAGACTAGCGGGCTGGCCTGAGCAGTTCTTC.

This rearrangement joins TRBV5-1 to TRBJ2-1; 8 bases align to TRBD2. CDR1 is SGHRS and CDR2 is YFSETQ in the germline V gene. The CDR3 is made up of 19 amino acids. Germline trimming cut 0 bases from V and 0 bases from J; bases unmatched to any gene: 11. The CDR3 DNA is TGCGCCAGCAGCTTGGGCCGGGGGGGGCTAGCGGTCTCCTACAATGAGCAGTTCTTC. Its protein product is CASSLGRGGLAVSYNEQFF.

In regard to this clone: The sample carries other DNA sequences with the same CDR3. The chain employs TRBV12-3 or TRBV12-4 and TRBJ2-3; D uncertain. CDR3 length: 12 amino acids. The germline V and J ends were trimmed by 3 bases and 3 bases, with 4 bases remaining between them. As DNA, the CDR3 is TGTGCCAGCAGTTTTGTAACAGATACGCAGTATTTT. As protein: CASSFVTDTQYF.

The chain employs TRBV6-1 and TRBJ1-1; 8 positions agree with TRBD1. The V segment lost 2 bases and the J segment 0 bases; nucleotides outside the gene matches: 11. CDR3 length: 18 amino acids. The V gene's germline CDR1 is MNHNS and CDR2 SASEGT. CDR3 region: CASSEYEGGQGLNTEAFF. As DNA, the CDR3 is TGTGCCAGCAGTGAATATGAAGGCGGACAGGGCTTGAACACTGAAGCTTTCTTT.

This chain joins TRBV19 and TRBJ1-3; D is perhaps TRBD1 (6 bases). With 2 bases removed from V and 0 bases from J, the gap between germline ends came to 11 bases. This CDR3 contains 16 residues. The germline gives CDR1 LNHDA, CDR2 SQIVND (reference sequence). CDR3: CASSITTGSSGNTIYF. Here the CDR3 DNA reads TGTGCCAGTAGTATAACAACAGGGAGCTCTGGAAACACCATATATTTT.

This chain uses TRBV14 with TRBJ2-1; TRBD2 matches 7 bases. Germline values: CDR1 SGHDN, CDR2 FVKESK. This CDR3 has 13 residues. The J segment lost 9 bases and the V segment lost 4 bases, leaving 6 bases of the junction unmatched. CDR3 protein: CASSRTSFVEQFF. CDR3 nucleotides: TGTGCCAGCAGCCGGACTAGTTTTGTTGAGCAGTTCTTC.

This clone turned up a few times. The chain carries TRBV28 and TRBJ2-1, with D hard to call. Deletions cut 7 bases from V and 12 bases from J, with 22 bases between. Germline values: CDR1 MDHEN, CDR2 SYDVKM. The CDR3 totals 14 residues. The CDR3, as DNA: TGTGCCAGCACAATCGGACGGTTCGAGAAACCGCAGTTCTTC. Its protein is CASTIGRFEKPQFF.

V usage is TRBV13 and J usage is TRBJ1-5; 10 bases agree with TRBD1. This CDR3 comprises 17 residues. The V gene's germline CDR1 is PRHDT and CDR2 FYEKMQ (reference sequence). V lost 2 bases to trimming and J lost 2 bases; unmatched junction nucleotides: 6. CDR3 nucleotide sequence: TGTGCCAGCAGCTTAAGACAGGGGGCGAGGGGCAATCAGCCCCAGCATTTT. This gives the protein CASSLRQGARGNQPQHF.

This chain joins TRBV5-4 and TRBJ2-5; 9 nucleotides match TRBD2. This CDR3 spans 15 amino acids. Germline V gene data show CDR1 as SGHNT and CDR2 as YYREEE (reference sequence). V lost 4 bases and J lost 2; bases outside the gene matches: 6. The CDR3 DNA sequence: TGTGCCAGCAGCATACGGACTAGCGTTCAAGAGACCCAGTACTTC. Residues: CASSIRTSVQETQYF.

The genes are TRBV29-1 and TRBJ2-5; D possibly corresponds to TRBD2 (5 bases). The CDR3 consists of 13 residues. Deletions cut 7 bases from V and 0 bases from J, with 12 bases between. Per germline, CDR1 SQVTM and CDR2 ANQGSEA. The CDR3 loop is CSAPGGYQETQYF. The CDR3 coding sequence is TGCAGCGCCCCCGGAGGCTACCAAGAGACCCAGTACTTC.

This sequence joins TRBV28 and TRBJ1-5, with D maybe TRBD1 (5 bases). This CDR3 region has 14 residues. The germline gives CDR1 MDHEN, CDR2 SYDVKM. V was trimmed by 6 bases and J by 6 bases, leaving 15 bases between them. CDR3 sequence: CASRERGALQPQHF. The CDR3 bases are TGTGCCAGCAGGGAGCGTGGGGCACTTCAGCCCCAGCATTTT.

This rearrangement joins TRBV5-6 to TRBJ2-5, with 10 bases that match TRBD2. The CDR3 totals 14 residues. Germline trimming cut 3 bases from V and 5 bases from J; bases unmatched to any gene: 4. The germline V gene encodes CDR1 SGHDT and CDR2 YYEEEE. The CDR3 DNA reads TGTGCCAGCAGCTCGTCTAGCGGGAGCGAGACCCAGTACTTC. Protein sequence: CASSSSSGSETQYF.

The gene calls are TRBV4-1 and TRBJ2-3, with 8 nucleotides matching TRBD2. The CDR3 loop spans 16 amino acids. The ends lost 1 base at V and 3 bases at J; junction bases unmatched: 6. Germline V gene lookup returns CDR1 MGHRA and CDR2 YSYEKL. Here the CDR3 reads CASSQGVAGLTDTQYF. CDR3 nucleotide sequence: TGCGCCAGCAGCCAAGGGGTAGCGGGATTGACAGATACGCAGTATTTT.

Only a few counts were recorded for this clone. The chain combines TRBV28 with TRBJ2-4; TRBD1 aligns across 8 bases. CDR1 MDHEN and CDR2 SYDVKM come from the germline V gene. CDR3 size: 15 residues. Trimming cost V 6 bases and J 6 bases; bases outside gene matches: 10. The CDR3 reads CASSNRGSSRNIQYF. The CDR3 coding sequence is TGTGCCAGCAGCAACAGGGGGAGTAGTAGAAACATTCAGTACTTC.